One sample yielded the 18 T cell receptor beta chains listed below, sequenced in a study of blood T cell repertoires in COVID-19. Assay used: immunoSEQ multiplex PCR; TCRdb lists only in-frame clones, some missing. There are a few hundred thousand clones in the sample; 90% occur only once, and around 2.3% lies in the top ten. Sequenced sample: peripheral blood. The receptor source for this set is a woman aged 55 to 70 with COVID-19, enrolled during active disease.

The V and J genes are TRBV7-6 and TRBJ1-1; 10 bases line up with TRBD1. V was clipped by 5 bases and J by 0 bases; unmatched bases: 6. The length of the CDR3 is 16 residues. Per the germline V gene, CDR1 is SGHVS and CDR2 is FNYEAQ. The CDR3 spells CASSPGQGRVNTEAFF. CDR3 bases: TGTGCCAGCAGCCCGGGACAGGGGAGGGTGAACACTGAAGCTTTCTTT.

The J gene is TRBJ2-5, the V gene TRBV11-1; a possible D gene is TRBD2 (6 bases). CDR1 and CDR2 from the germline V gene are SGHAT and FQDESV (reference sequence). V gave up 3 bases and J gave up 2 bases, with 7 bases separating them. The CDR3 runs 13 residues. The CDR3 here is CASSFGGQETQYF. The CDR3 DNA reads TGTGCCAGCAGCTTCGGGGGACAAGAGACCCAGTACTTC.

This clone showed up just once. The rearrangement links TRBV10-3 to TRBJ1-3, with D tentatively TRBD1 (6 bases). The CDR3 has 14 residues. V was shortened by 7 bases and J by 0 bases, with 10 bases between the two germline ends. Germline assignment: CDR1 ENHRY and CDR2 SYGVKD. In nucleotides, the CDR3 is TGTGCCATCAACGACAGGAGCTCTGGAAACACCATATATTTT. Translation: CAINDRSSGNTIYF.

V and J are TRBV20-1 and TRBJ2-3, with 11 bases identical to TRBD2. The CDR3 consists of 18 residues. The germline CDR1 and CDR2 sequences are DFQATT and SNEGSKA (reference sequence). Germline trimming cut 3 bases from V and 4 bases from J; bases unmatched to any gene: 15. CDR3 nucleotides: TGCAGTGCTAGTCGGTTAGCGGGGGGGGTACAGTCGTCAGATACGCAGTATTTT. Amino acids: CSASRLAGGVQSSDTQYF.

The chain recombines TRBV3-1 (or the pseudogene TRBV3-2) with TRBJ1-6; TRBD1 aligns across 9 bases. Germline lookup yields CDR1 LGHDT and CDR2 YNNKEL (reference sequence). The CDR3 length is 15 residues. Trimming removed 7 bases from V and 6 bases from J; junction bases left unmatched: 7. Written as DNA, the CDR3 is TGTGCCAGCACGCCGGGACAGGGAGGTAATTCACCCCTCCACTTT. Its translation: CASTPGQGGNSPLHF.

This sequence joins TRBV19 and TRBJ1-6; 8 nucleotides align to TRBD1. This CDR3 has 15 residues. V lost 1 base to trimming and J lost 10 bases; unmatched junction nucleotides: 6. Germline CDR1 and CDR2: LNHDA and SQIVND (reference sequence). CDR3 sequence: CASSIGGQGRSPLHF. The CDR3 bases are TGTGCCAGTAGTATAGGCGGACAGGGCAGATCACCCCTCCACTTT. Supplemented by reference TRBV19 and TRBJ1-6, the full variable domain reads DGGITQSPKYLFRKEGQNVTLSCEQNLNHDAMYWYRQDPGQGLRLIYYSQIVNDFQKGDIAEGYSVSREKKESFPLTVTSAQKNPTAFYLCASSIGGQGRSPLHFGNGTRLTVT.

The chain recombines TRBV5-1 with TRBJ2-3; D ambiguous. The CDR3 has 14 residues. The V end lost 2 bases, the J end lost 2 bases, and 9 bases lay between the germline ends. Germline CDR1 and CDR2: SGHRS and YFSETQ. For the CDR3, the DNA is TGCGCCAGCAGCTTCGACACCGCCACAGATACGCAGTATTTT. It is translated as CASSFDTATDTQYF. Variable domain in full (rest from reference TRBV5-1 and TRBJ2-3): KAGVTQTPRYLIKTRGQQVTLSCSPISGHRSVSWYQQTPGQGLQFLFEYFSETQRNKGNFPGRFSGRQFSNSRSEMNVSTLELGDSALYLCASSFDTATDTQYFGPGTRLTVL.

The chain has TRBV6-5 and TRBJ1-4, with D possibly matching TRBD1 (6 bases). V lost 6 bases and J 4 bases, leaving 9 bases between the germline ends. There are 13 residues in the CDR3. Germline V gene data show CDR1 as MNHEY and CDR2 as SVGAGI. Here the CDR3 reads CASSSDSNEKLFF. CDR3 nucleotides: TGTGCCAGCAGCTCGGACAGTAATGAAAAACTGTTTTTT.

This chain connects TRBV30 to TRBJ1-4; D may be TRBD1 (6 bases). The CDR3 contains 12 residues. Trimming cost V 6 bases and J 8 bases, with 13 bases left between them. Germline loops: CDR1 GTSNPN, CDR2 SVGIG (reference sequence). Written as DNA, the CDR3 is TGTGCCTGTCAACAGGGAGGGGAAAAACTGTTTTTT. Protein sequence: CACQQGGEKLFF.

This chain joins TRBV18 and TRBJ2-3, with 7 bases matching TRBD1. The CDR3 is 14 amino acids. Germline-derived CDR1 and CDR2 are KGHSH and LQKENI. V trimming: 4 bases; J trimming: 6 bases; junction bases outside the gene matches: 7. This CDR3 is CASSRGQSGDTQYF. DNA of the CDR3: TGTGCCAGCTCACGGGGACAGTCAGGGGATACGCAGTATTTT.

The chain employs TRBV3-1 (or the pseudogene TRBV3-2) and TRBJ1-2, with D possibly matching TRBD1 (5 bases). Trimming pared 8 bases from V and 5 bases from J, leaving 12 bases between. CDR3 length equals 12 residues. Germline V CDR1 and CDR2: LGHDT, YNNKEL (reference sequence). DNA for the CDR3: TGTGCCAGCTGGCGGGACCCATATGGCTACACCTTC. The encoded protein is CASWRDPYGYTF.

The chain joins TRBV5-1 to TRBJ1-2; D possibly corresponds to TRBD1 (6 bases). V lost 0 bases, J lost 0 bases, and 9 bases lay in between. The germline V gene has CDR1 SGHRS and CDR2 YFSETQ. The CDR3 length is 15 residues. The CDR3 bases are TGCGCCAGCAGCTTGGCCAGGGGCCCTAACTATGGCTACACCTTC. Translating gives CASSLARGPNYGYTF. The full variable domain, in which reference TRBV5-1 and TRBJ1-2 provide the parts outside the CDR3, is KAGVTQTPRYLIKTRGQQVTLSCSPISGHRSVSWYQQTPGQGLQFLFEYFSETQRNKGNFPGRFSGRQFSNSRSEMNVSTLELGDSALYLCASSLARGPNYGYTFGSGTRLTVV.

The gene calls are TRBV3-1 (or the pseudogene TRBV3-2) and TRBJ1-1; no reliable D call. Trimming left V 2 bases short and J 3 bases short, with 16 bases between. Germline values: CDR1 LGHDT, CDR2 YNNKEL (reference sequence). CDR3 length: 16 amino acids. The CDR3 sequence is CASSQYESLRDTEAFF. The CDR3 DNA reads TGTGCCAGCAGCCAATACGAGTCCCTTCGGGACACTGAAGCTTTCTTT.

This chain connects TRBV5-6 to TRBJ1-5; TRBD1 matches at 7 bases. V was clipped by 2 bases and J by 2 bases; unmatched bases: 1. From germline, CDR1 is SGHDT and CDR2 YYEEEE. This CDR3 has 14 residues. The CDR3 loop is CASSFGQGNQPQHF. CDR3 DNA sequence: TGTGCCAGCAGCTTTGGACAGGGCAATCAGCCCCAGCATTTT.

This chain's CDR3 is CASQGGSSYNEQFF. CDR3 DNA: TGTGCCAGCCAGGGCGGGAGCTCCTACAATGAGCAGTTCTTC. V and J are TRBV2 and TRBJ2-1; 7 nucleotides agree with TRBD2. Germline assignment: CDR1 SNHLY and CDR2 FYNNEI. CDR3 size: 14 residues. After removal of 8 bases from V and 0 bases from J, the junction contained 4 bases not matched to a gene. Variable domain in full (rest from reference TRBV2 and TRBJ2-1): EPEVTQTPSHQVTQMGQEVILRCVPISNHLYFYWYRQILGQKVEFLVSFYNNEISEKSEIFDDQFSVERPDGSNFTLKIRSTKLEDSAMYFCASQGGSSYNEQFFGPGTRLTVL.

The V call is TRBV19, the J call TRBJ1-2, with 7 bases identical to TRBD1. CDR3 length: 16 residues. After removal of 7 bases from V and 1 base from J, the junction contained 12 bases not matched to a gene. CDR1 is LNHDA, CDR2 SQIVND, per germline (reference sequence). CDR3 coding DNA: TGTGCCAGTAAGCATCGGACAGGAGGTATTAACTATGGCTACACCTTC. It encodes CASKHRTGGINYGYTF.

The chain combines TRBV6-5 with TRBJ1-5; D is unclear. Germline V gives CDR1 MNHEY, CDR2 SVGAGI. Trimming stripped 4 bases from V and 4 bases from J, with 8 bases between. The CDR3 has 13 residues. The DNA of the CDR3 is TGTGCCAGCAGTTCAACGGGGAATCAGCCCCAGCATTTT. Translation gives CASSSTGNQPQHF.

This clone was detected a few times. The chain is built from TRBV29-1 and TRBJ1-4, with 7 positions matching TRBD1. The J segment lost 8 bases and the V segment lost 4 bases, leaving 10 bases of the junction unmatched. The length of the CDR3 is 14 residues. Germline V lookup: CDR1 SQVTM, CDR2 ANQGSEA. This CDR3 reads CSVGVRGGDEKLFF. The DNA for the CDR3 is TGCAGCGTTGGGGTTAGAGGGGGCGACGAAAAACTGTTTTTT.